This T cell receptor (beta chain) emerged from a study of beta chain features in type 1 diabetes. Germline-derived CDR1 and CDR2 are SEHNR and FQNEAQ (reference sequence). The CDR3 spans 14 residues. Trimming left V 2 bases short and J 1 base short, with 9 bases between. The entirety of the isolated RNA underwent reverse transcription, so expressed TCRB transcripts were sequenced. Clones were sequenced by immunoSEQ multiplex PCR, and TCRdb holds only the in-frame ones, with some missing. The table shows under 250,000 clones, with 25% to 30% occurring only once. This clone has only a few counts. The chain is built from TRBV7-9 and TRBJ2-7; D remains unclear. The TCR comes from a man under 40 in good health. What was sequenced was central memory CD4+ T cells from blood. The CDR3 loop is CASSLQTESYEQYF. CDR3 DNA sequence: TGTGCCAGCAGCTTACAAACAGAGTCCTACGAGCAGTACTTC.